This paragraph reports one T cell receptor (beta chain). V lost 1 base to trimming and J lost 1 base, with 10 bases between them. CDR1 is MGHRA, CDR2 YSYEKL, per germline. The CDR3 consists of 15 residues. Method: immunoSEQ multiplex PCR; TCRdb's copy keeps in-frame clones and lacks some. The sample has tens of thousands of clones, roughly 87% seen once. The data originate from a study of T cells in localized non-small cell lung cancer. Source: peripheral blood, taken before any cancer treatment. This receptor was identified in a woman aged 35-75 years with stage I lung adenocarcinoma. The chain couples TRBV4-1 to TRBJ1-1, with D tentatively TRBD1 (5 bases). The CDR3 protein is CASSQVDRQNTEAFF. For the CDR3, the DNA is TGCGCCAGCAGCCAAGTTGACAGACAGAACACTGAAGCTTTCTTT.